This T cell receptor (beta chain) was retrieved from a study of technical replicates of blood from a handful of donors. TCRdb's table, derived via immunoSEQ multiplex PCR, lists solely in-frame clones and lacks some. The sample has roughly 90,000 clones; about 96% are singletons. The germline V gene encodes CDR1 SGHRS and CDR2 YFSETQ. Trimming took off 1 base at V and 0 bases at J, with 11 bases between the two ends. CDR3 size: 15 residues. Sequencing was performed on T cells isolated from PBMCs. The chain couples TRBV5-1 to TRBJ2-7, with D tentatively TRBD2 (6 bases). This receptor was taken from a human donor in good health. In nucleotides, the CDR3 is TGCGCCAGCAGCTTGTGGGCGGGGAGCTCCTACGAGCAGTACTTC. Translated: CASSLWAGSSYEQYF.